This T cell receptor beta chain appears in the sequencing data of a study of T cell responses to AZD1222 COVID-19 vaccine. This clone was recorded only once. V was trimmed by 2 bases and J by 3 bases, leaving 11 bases between them. The CDR3 sequence is 14 residues long. Germline-derived CDR1 and CDR2 are GTSNPN and SVGIG (reference sequence). Profiled with immunoSEQ multiplex PCR; TCRdb holds only in-frame clones, not every one. The table has 150,000 to 200,000 clones, around 90% seen once. The sample here was peripheral blood, taken on day 0 of AZD1222 vaccination. This receptor was taken from an adult in good health. V usage is TRBV30 and J usage is TRBJ2-1; D is perhaps TRBD1 or TRBD2 (5 bases each). Written as DNA, the CDR3 is TGTGCCTGGAGTATCCGGGGCCTCTACAATGAGCAGTTCTTC. Its translation: CAWSIRGLYNEQFF.